Given below is one TCR beta chain in context. These data come from a study of T cell responses to AZD1222 COVID-19 vaccine. Using immunoSEQ multiplex PCR, the repertoire was profiled, and TCRdb retains in-frame clones only, with some absent. In the table there are some 84,000 clones, approximately 89% of which are singletons. Sequenced here: peripheral blood, sampled on day 0 of AZD1222 vaccination. The TCR sequence derives from an adult in good health.

This chain's CDR3 is CASSRRTRVETQYF. CDR3 DNA: TGTGCCAGCAGCCGTCGGACACGAGTAGAGACCCAGTACTTC. The gene calls are TRBV16 and TRBJ2-5, with a tentative D call TRBD1 (5 bases). There are 14 residues in the CDR3. CDR1 and CDR2 from the germline V gene are KGHSY and FQNENV. Trimming removed 4 bases from V and 4 bases from J, with 13 bases in between.